Here is one TCR beta chain with its context. This clone appeared a single time. What this receptor recognizes is not known. Base qualities are missing; no much larger clone stands one base away. Collaborating institutions collected whole blood in K2EDTA tubes following their own protocols. For TCRbeta analysis, collaborators shipped samples in one of three forms: frozen whole blood, isolated PBMCs, or DNA extracted from either of those sample types. TCRbeta CDR3 regions were amplified from genomic DNA using the immunoSEQ Assay, a bias-controlled multiplex PCR. Turning to the authors' computational methods: The number of nucleated cells in each sample was estimated by amplification of reference gene primers within the assay. To quantify the absolute abundance of each unique TCRbeta CDR3 rearrangement, sequence reads were collapsed and filtered. For each sample, productive Simpson clonality was calculated as the square root of Simpson's diversity index across productive rearrangements. Here the immuneACCESS table is served through TCRdb, limited to in-frame sequences with V and J called. Missing clones are a known gap in these copies; in checked studies unresolved V genes cover under half, and the rest lacks a known reason. V and J calls and clone size follow that table, whereas D and trimming were derived from the DNA. The table for this sample lists fewer than 150,000 clones; about 80% of them were counted only once. The top ten clones comprise 5.5% to 8% of the sample.

The sample belongs to a study of blood T cell repertoires in COVID-19 (dated by TCRdb to the early 2020s). Study-level background: The collaborator samples originated in the United States, Italy and Spain and spanned the acute and convalescent phases of COVID-19. The dataset comprised deeply sampled blood TCRbeta repertoires from subjects exposed to, actively infected with, or recovered from COVID-19. Where available, HLA class I and class II types were obtained from metadata supplied by the sample provider rather than from assay-based typing. The material from the prospective study consisted of cDNA or gDNA derived from T cells, B-cell-depleted T cells, or PBMCs. The sample metadata nearly always contained a de-identified subject ID, COVID-19 status, age in years and sex. Samples were obtained from the ongoing ImmuneRACE study (first 160 participants) and from over 1,000 subjects provided by 6 global collaborators. The repertoires were released in a freely available public database intended as a resource for research on the immune response to SARS-CoV-2.

The full study reports these points: The quantity of clinical and demographic metadata differed by source and by participant and was supplied without curation.

The trim is 0 bases for V and 7 bases for J, with a gap of 15 bases between the germline ends. Taken from cysteine to phenylalanine, the CDR3 has 15 residues. Solely the CDR3 DNA is kept, with 45 bases framed from the first base. Taken from the germline V gene (reference sequence), the CDR1 and CDR2 loops are GTSNPN and SVGIG. The sequence came from a human donor in a cohort sampled during active COVID-19. Sequencing input: peripheral blood. The rearrangement joined TRBV30 to TRBJ1-4, and perhaps TRBD1 as D gene, on 6 matching bases. The bases read TGTGCCTGGAGTGTAAAACAGGGAGTCGGTGAAAAACTGTTTTTT. The resulting protein is CAWSVKQGVGEKLFF.